This is a list of T cell receptor beta chains from one sample in a study of cytomegalovirus exposure and HLA in healthy donors. Generated by immunoSEQ multiplex PCR, the TCRdb table keeps only in-frame clones and is missing some. The sample lists 150,000 to 200,000 clones; roughly 80% were seen once. The sequenced sample consisted of PBMCs. The receptors were gathered from a man aged 30-40 years in good health and CMV-seropositive. The CDR3 runs from the conserved cysteine through the conserved F or W. The order of the fields is V gene, D gene, CDR3 protein. The D gene is left open where the match is weak.

V: TRBV5-1; D: NA; CDR3: CASSGGGLGETQYF
V: TRBV4-1; D: TRBD2; CDR3: CASSQGLAGEQYF
V: TRBV6-1; D: NA; CDR3: CASSSTPTAAGEQFF
V: TRBV19; D: NA; CDR3: CASSIPPPRGNGGGHNEQFF
V: TRBV19; D: TRBD2; CDR3: CASSMTSDSYEQYF
V: TRBV5-1; D: NA; CDR3: CASSLGTSYGYTF
V: TRBV18; D: NA; CDR3: CASSPSGTGELFF
V: TRBV27; D: TRBD2; CDR3: CASSPLAGGPEQFF
V: TRBV6-5; D: TRBD2; CDR3: CASSYRTSRNEQFF
V: TRBV29-1; D: TRBD2; CDR3: CSVGASGRAGTGELFF
V: TRBV10-1; D: NA; CDR3: CASRKDMTSYEQYF
V: TRBV14; D: TRBD2; CDR3: CASSQDRGLGDTQYF
V: TRBV5-1; D: NA; CDR3: CASSLRTSTDTQYF
V: TRBV19; D: NA; CDR3: CASSLGSSGNTIYF
V: TRBV4-1; D: NA; CDR3: CASSQGLSSYNEQFF
V: TRBV14; D: NA; CDR3: CASSRLPDRLHEQYF
V: TRBV5-1; D: NA; CDR3: CASSLTTSGANVLTF
V: TRBV7-9; D: NA; CDR3: CASSLGGGVRGYNTEAFF
V: TRBV28; D: NA; CDR3: CASSLYREGEKLFF
V: TRBV7-9; D: NA; CDR3: CASGITGLTTNEKLFF
V: TRBV2; D: NA; CDR3: CASSEARQPNADTQSF
V: TRBV7-9; D: TRBD1; CDR3: CASSPYPGDRAGTDTQYF
V: TRBV4-3; D: TRBD2; CDR3: CASRGVAGGNTGELFF
V: TRBV28; D: TRBD2; CDR3: CASSPTTSGRSYEQYF
V: TRBV19; D: NA; CDR3: CASSMRTRGYYGYTF
V: TRBV6-1; D: TRBD1; CDR3: CASSEYPDRDEQFF
V: TRBV19; D: TRBD1; CDR3: CASSPRTGTGFTYEQYF
V: TRBV6-1; D: TRBD2; CDR3: CASSELAGGHEQYF
V: TRBV4-3; D: NA; CDR3: CASSQEQAVQLSSGNTIYF
V: TRBV5-1; D: NA; CDR3: CASGVGVNTDTQYF
V: TRBV7-9; D: NA; CDR3: CASSLPGFQETQYF
V: TRBV6-5; D: NA; CDR3: CASSLDRRANYGYTF
V: TRBV4-2; D: NA; CDR3: CASSWGTEFYEQYF
V: TRBV9; D: TRBD1; CDR3: CASSAGQGGYEQYF
V: TRBV25-1; D: NA; CDR3: CASSDGPRREQFF
V: TRBV9; D: TRBD2; CDR3: CASSEPSGGTNNEQFF
V: TRBV6-1; D: NA; CDR3: CASSEARRLQQPQHF
V: TRBV25-1; D: NA; CDR3: CATLRGPGELFF
V: TRBV28; D: NA; CDR3: CASSSSASASQETQYF
V: TRBV4-2; D: NA; CDR3: CASSGTQAMETQYF
V: TRBV6-4; D: NA; CDR3: CASSDALVGSDTQYF
V: TRBV4-1; D: NA; CDR3: CASSQGAQISGNTIYF
V: TRBV5-1; D: TRBD2; CDR3: CASSPRTSGSIDEQFF
V: TRBV30; D: TRBD2; CDR3: CALGLADPGGEQYF
V: TRBV2; D: NA; CDR3: CASKTLTSQETQYF
V: TRBV27; D: NA; CDR3: CASSLMASEGYEQYF
V: TRBV23-1; D: TRBD1; CDR3: CASSFRTGRNEKLFF
V: TRBV28; D: NA; CDR3: CASSPEGRGEAYGYTF
V: TRBV6-1; D: NA; CDR3: CASSDPPSDRELFF
V: TRBV7-2; D: NA; CDR3: CASSFAGWETQYF